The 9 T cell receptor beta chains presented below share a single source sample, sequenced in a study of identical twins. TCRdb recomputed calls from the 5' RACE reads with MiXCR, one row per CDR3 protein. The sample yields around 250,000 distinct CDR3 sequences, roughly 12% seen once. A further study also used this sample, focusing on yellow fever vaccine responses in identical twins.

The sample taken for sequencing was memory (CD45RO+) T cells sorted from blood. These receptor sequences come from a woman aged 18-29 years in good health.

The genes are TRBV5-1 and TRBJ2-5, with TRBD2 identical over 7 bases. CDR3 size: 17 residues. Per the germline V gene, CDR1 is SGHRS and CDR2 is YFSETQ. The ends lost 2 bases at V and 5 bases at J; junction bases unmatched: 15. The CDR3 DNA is TGCGCCAGCAGCTTACGAACAGCCGTACTAGCGAGGGAGACCCAGTACTTC. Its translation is CASSLRTAVLARETQYF.

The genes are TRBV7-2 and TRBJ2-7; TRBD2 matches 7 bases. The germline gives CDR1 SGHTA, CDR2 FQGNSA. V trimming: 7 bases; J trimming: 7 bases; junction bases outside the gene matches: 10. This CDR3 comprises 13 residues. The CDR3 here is CASTPGGSGEQYF. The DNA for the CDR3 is TGTGCCAGCACCCCCGGGGGGTCCGGGGAGCAGTACTTC. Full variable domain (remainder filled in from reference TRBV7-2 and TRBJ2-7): GAGVSQSPSNKVTEKGKDVELRCDPISGHTALYWYRQSLGQGLEFLIYFQGNSAPDKSGLPSDRFSAERTGGSVSTLTIQRTQQEDSAVYLCASTPGGSGEQYFGPGTRLTVT.

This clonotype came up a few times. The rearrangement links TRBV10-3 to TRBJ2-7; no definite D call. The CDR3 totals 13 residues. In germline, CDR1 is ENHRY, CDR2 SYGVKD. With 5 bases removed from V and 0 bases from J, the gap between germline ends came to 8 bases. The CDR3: CAISKDLSYEQYF. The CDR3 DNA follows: TGTGCCATCAGTAAGGACCTCTCCTACGAGCAGTACTTC.

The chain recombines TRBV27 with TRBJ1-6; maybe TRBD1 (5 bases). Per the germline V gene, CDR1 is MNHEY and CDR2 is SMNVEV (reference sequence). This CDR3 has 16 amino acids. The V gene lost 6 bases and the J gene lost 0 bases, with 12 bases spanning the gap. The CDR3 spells CASRLGGNSYNSPLHF. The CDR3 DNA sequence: TGTGCCAGCAGACTGGGGGGGAACTCCTATAATTCACCCCTCCACTTT.

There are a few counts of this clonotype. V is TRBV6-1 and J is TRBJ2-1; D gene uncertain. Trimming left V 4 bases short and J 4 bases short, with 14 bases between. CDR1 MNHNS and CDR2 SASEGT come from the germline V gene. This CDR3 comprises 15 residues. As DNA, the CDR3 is TGTGCCAGCAGTGGGAGTAAAGATTTTTACAATGAGCAGTTCTTC. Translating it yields CASSGSKDFYNEQFF.

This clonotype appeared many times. The CDR3 DNA reads as TGCAGCGTTGAGTTGCGAGGGACTGAAGCTTTCTTT. Protein sequence: CSVELRGTEAFF. The chain recombines TRBV29-1 with TRBJ1-1; D remains ambiguous. This CDR3 spans 12 amino acids. Germline CDR1 and CDR2: SQVTM and ANQGSEA. V dropped 3 bases and J dropped 5 bases, with 10 bases sitting between them. The full variable domain, with the rest looked up from reference TRBV29-1 and TRBJ1-1, is SAVISQKPSRDICQRGTSLTIQCQVDSQVTMMFWYRQQPGQSLTLIATANQGSEATYESGFVIDKFPISRPNLTFSTLTVSNMSPEDSSIYLCSVELRGTEAFFGQGTRLTVV.

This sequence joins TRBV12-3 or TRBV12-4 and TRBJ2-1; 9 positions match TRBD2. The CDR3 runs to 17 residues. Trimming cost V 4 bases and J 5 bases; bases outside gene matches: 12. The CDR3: CASSSIRIAGADNEQFF. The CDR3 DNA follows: TGTGCCAGCAGTTCGATAAGAATAGCGGGGGCGGACAATGAGCAGTTCTTC.

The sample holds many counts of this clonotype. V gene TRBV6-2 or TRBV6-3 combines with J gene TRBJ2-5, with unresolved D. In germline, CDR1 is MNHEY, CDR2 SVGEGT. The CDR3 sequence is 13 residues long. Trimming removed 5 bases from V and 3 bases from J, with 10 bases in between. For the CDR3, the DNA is TGTGCCAGCAGTCACCCGCCTAAAGAGACCCAGTACTTC. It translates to CASSHPPKETQYF.

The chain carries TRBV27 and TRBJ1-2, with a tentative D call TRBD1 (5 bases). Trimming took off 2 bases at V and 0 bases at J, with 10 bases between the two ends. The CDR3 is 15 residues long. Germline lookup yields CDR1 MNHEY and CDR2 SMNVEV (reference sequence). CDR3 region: CASSLKTAANYGYTF. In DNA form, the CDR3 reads TGTGCCAGCAGTTTAAAGACAGCAGCTAACTATGGCTACACCTTC.